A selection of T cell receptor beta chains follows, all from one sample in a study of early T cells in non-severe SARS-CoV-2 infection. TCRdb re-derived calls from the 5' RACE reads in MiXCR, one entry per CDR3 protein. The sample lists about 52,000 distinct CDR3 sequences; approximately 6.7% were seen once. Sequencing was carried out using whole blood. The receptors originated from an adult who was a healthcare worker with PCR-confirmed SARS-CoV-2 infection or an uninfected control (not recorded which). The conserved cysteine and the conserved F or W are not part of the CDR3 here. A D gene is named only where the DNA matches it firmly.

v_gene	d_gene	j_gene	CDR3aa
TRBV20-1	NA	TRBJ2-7	SARGPNPVQY
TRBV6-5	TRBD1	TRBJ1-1	ASSQEGGRPLNTEAF
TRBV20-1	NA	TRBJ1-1	SARDLGQRMEAF
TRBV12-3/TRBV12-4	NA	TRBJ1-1	ASSLPGTGKAF
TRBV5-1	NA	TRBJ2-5	ASSVRQHQETQY
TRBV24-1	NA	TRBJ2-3	ATSERVTDTQY
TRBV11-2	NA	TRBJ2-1	ASSPGQPTYNEQF
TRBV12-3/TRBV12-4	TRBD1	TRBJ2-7	ASSQTGQPDEQY
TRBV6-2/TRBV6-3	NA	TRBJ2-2	ASSRTSGTGELF
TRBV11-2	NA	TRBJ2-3	ASSSWDLTDTQY